The clone carrying this T cell receptor (beta chain) was counted only a few times. These data are taken from a study of T cells in Graves' hyperthyroidism and ophthalmopathy. The V gene's germline CDR1 is DFQATT and CDR2 SNEGSKA (reference sequence). After removal of 6 bases from V and 5 bases from J, the junction contained 14 bases not matched to a gene. This CDR3 comprises 15 residues. Amplification of TCR beta CDR3 regions used RNA as the template. An initial round of RT-PCR targeting the TCR CDR3 relied on the HTBI primer set. TCRdb re-called the multiplex PCR reads with MiXCR, one entry per CDR3 protein. The sample holds fewer than 800,000 distinct CDR3 sequences, about a sixth seen once.

The sequencing sample was made of blood. The clonotype was recovered from a man between 18 and 35 years old with Graves' hyperthyroidism. The chain joins TRBV20-1 to TRBJ2-5; 8 nucleotides align to TRBD2. The CDR3 region has the DNA TGCAGTGCACCGACTAGCGCAAGGGGGGAGGAGACCCAGTACTTC. This gives the protein CSAPTSARGEETQYF.